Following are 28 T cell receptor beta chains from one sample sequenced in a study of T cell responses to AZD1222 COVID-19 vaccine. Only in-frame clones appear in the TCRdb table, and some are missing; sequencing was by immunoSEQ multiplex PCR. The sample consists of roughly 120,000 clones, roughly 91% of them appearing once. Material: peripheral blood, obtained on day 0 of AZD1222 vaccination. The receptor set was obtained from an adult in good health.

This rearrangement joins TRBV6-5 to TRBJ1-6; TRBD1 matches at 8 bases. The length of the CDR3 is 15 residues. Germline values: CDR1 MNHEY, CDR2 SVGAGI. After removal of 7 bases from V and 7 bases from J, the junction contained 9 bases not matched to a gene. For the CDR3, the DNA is TGTGCCAGCACTGGGACAGGCTCGAGGAATTCACCCCTCCACTTT. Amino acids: CASTGTGSRNSPLHF.

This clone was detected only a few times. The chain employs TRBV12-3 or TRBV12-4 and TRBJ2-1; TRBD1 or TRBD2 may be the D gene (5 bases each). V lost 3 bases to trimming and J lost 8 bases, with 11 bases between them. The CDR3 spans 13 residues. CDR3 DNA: TGTGCCAGCAGTTTTGGGGGATCATATGAGCAGTTCTTC. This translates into CASSFGGSYEQFF.

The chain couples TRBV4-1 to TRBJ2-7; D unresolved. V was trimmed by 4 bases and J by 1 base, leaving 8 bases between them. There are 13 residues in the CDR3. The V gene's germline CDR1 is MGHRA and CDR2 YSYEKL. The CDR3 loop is CASSPKGSYEQYF. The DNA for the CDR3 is TGCGCCAGCAGCCCAAAAGGGTCCTACGAGCAGTACTTC.

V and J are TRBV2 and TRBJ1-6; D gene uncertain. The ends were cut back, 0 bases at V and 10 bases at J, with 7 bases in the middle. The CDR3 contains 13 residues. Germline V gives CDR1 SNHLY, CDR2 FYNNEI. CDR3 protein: CASSEALGSPLHF. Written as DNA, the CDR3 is TGTGCCAGCAGTGAAGCGCTTGGGTCACCCCTCCACTTT. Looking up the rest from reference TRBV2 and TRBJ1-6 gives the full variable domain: EPEVTQTPSHQVTQMGQEVILRCVPISNHLYFYWYRQILGQKVEFLVSFYNNEISEKSEIFDDQFSVERPDGSNFTLKIRSTKLEDSAMYFCASSEALGSPLHFGNGTRLTVT.

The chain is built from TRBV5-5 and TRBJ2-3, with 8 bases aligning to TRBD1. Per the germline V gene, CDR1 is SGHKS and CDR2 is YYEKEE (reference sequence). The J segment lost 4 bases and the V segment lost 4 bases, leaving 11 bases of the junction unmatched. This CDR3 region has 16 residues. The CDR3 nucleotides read TGTGCCAGCAGCCCTCAACCGGGACAGGCCTCAGATACGCAGTATTTT. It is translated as CASSPQPGQASDTQYF.

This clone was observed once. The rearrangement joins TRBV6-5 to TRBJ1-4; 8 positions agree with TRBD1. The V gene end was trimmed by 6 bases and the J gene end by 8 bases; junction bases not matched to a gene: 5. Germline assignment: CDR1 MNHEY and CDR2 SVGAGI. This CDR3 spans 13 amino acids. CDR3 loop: CASRPQGDEKLFF. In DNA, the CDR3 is TGTGCCAGCAGGCCACAGGGGGACGAAAAACTGTTTTTT.

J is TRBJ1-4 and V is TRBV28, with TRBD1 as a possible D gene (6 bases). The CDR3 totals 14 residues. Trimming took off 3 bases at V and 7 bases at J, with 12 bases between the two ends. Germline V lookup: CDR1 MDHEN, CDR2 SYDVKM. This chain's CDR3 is CASSLTEGGEKLFF. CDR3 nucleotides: TGTGCCAGCAGTTTGACCGAGGGGGGTGAAAAACTGTTTTTT.

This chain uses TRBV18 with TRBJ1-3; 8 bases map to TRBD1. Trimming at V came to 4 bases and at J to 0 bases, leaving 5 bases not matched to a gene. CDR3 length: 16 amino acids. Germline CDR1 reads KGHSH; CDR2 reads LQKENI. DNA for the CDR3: TGTGCCAGCTCACTTCGGACAGGGAGCTCTGGAAACACCATATATTTT. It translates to CASSLRTGSSGNTIYF.

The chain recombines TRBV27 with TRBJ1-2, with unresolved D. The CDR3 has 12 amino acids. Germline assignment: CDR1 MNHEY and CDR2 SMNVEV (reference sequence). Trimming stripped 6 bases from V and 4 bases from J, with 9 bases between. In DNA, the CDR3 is TGTGCCAGCAGCCCACTGGGCTATGGCTACACCTTC. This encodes CASSPLGYGYTF.

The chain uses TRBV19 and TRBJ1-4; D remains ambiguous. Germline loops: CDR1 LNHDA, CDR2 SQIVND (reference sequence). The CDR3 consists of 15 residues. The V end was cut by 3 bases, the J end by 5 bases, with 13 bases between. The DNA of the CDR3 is TGTGCCAGTAGTATTTCGGGCCGGATGAATGAAAAACTGTTTTTT. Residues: CASSISGRMNEKLFF. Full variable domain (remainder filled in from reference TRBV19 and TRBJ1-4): DGGITQSPKYLFRKEGQNVTLSCEQNLNHDAMYWYRQDPGQGLRLIYYSQIVNDFQKGDIAEGYSVSREKKESFPLTVTSAQKNPTAFYLCASSISGRMNEKLFFGSGTQLSVL.

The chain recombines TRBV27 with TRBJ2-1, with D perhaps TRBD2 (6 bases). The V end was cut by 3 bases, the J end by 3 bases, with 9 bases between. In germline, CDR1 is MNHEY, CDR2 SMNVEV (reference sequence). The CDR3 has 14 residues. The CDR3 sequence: CASSFFGSYNEQFF. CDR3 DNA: TGTGCCAGCAGTTTTTTCGGGAGCTACAATGAGCAGTTCTTC.

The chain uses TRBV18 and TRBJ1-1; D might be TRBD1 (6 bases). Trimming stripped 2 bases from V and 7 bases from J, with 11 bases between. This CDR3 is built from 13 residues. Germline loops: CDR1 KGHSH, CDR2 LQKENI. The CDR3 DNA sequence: TGTGCCAGCTCACCAGGACAGATACTTGAAGCTTTCTTT. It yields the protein CASSPGQILEAFF.

This CDR3 is CSVGGTENTSGNTIYF. The CDR3 DNA reads as TGCAGCGTTGGGGGGACAGAAAACACCTCTGGAAACACCATATATTTT. V is TRBV29-1 and J is TRBJ1-3; 7 bases agree with TRBD1. Germline lookup yields CDR1 SQVTM and CDR2 ANQGSEA. The trim removed 4 bases at V and 0 bases at J, leaving 9 bases unmatched. The CDR3 is made up of 16 amino acids.

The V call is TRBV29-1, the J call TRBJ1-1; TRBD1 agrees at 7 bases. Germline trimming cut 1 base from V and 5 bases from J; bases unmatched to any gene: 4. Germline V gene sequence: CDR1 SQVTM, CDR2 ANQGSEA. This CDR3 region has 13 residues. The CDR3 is CSVEVGGGTEAFF. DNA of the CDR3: TGCAGCGTTGAAGTAGGGGGCGGAACTGAAGCTTTCTTT.

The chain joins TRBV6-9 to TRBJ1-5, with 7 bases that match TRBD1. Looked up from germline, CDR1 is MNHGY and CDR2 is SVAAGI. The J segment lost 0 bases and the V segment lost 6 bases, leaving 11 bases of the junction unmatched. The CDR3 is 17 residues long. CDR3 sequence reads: CASRSGGQAYSNQPQHF. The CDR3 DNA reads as TGTGCCAGCAGATCAGGAGGACAGGCTTATAGCAATCAGCCCCAGCATTTT.

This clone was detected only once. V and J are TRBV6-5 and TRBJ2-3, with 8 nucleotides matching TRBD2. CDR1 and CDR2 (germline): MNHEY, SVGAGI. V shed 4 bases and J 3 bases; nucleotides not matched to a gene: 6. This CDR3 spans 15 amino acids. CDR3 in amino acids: CASSSRASGTDTQYF. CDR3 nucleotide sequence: TGTGCCAGCAGTTCCCGAGCTAGCGGGACAGATACGCAGTATTTT.

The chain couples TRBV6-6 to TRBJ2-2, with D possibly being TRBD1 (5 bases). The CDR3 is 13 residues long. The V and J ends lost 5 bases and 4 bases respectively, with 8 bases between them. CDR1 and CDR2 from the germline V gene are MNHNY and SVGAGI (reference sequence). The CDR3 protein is CASSRGLTGELFF. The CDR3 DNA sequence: TGTGCCAGCAGTAGGGGCCTCACCGGGGAGCTGTTTTTT.

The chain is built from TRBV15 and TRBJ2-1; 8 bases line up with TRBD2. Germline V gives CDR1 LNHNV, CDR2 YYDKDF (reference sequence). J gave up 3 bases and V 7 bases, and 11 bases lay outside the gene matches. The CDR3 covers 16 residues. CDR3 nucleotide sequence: TGTGCCACCACCCCCTCAGGGCTAGCGGGCTACAATGAGCAGTTCTTC. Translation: CATTPSGLAGYNEQFF.

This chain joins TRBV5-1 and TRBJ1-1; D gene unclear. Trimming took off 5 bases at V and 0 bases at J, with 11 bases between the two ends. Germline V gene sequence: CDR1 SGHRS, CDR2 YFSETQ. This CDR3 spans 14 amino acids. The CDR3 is CASRYPGLNTEAFF. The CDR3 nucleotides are TGCGCCAGCAGATATCCCGGTCTGAACACTGAAGCTTTCTTT.

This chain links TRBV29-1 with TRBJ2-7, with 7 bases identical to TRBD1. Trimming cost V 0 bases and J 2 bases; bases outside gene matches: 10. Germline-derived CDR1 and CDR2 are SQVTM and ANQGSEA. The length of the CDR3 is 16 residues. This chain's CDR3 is CSVEEGTGADPYEQYF. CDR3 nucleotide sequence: TGCAGCGTTGAAGAGGGTACAGGGGCCGACCCCTACGAGCAGTACTTC.

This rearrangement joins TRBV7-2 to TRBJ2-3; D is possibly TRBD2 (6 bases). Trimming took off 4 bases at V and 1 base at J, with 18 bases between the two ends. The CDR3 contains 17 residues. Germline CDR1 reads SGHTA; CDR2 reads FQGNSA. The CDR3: CASSSPSRGSGTDTQYF. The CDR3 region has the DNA TGTGCCAGCAGCTCACCCTCCCGGGGGAGCGGCACAGATACGCAGTATTTT.

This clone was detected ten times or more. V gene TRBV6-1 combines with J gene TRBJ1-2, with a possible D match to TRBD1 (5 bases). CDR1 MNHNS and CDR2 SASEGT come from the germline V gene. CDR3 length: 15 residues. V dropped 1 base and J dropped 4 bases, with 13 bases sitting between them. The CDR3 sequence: CASSEVGEGSYGYTF. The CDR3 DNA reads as TGTGCCAGCAGTGAAGTAGGGGAGGGCAGCTATGGCTACACCTTC.

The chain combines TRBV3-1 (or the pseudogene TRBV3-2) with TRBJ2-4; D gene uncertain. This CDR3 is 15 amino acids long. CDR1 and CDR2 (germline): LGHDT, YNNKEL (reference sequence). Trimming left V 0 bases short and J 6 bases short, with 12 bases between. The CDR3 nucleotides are TGTGCCAGCAGCCAAGATCCGGACCGTCTAAACATTCAGTACTTC. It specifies CASSQDPDRLNIQYF.

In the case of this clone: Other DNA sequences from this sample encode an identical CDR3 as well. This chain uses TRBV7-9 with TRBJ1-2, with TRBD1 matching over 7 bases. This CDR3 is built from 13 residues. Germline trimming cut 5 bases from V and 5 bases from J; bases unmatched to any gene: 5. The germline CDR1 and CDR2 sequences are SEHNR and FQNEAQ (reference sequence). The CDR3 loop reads CASSPGQRYGYTF. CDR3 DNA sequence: TGTGCCAGCAGCCCGGGACAGAGATATGGCTACACCTTC.

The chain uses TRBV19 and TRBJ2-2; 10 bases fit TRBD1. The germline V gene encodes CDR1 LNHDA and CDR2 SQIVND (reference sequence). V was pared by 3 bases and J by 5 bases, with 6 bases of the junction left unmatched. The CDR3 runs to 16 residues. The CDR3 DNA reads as TGTGCCAGTAGTATTGCGTTGGGACAGGGGACCGGGGAGCTGTTTTTT. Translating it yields CASSIALGQGTGELFF.

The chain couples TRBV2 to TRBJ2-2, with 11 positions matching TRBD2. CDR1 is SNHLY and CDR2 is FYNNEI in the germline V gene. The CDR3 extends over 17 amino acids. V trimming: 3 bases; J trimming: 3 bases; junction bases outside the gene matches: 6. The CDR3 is CASSEPIAGGHTGELFF. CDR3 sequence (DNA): TGTGCCAGCAGTGAGCCCATAGCGGGGGGGCACACCGGGGAGCTGTTTTTT.

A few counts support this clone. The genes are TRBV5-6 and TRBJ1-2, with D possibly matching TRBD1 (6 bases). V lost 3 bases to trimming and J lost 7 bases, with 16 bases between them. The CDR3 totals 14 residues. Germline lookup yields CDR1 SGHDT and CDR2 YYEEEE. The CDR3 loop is CASSYGTLRSGYTF. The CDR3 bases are TGTGCCAGCAGCTACGGGACACTTAGGAGTGGCTACACCTTC.

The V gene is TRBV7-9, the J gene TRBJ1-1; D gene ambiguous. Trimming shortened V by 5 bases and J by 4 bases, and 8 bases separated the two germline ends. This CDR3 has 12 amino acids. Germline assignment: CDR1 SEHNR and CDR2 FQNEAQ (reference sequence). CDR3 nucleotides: TGTGCCAGCAGCCGGGCGGGCACTGAAGCTTTCTTT. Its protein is CASSRAGTEAFF.